This passage covers 21 T cell receptor beta chains from one sample sequenced in a study of liver allograft versus peripheral blood T cells. As for the study in general: Transplanted-liver T cell receptor repertoires were compared with recipients' peripheral blood repertoires.

Each CDR3 protein gets one entry after TCRdb re-called the reads with MiXCR. There are 3,000 or so distinct CDR3 sequences in the sample; roughly 14% occur only once, and around 40% lies in the top ten. The receptors derive from a human patient who had a liver transplant. Certain T cells may be donor cells from the graft.

By share, this clonotype counts as medium-sized. This chain uses TRBV15 with TRBJ1-4; no clear D. Trimming cost V 6 bases and J 3 bases, with 14 bases left between them. The CDR3 runs 15 residues. In germline, CDR1 is LNHNV, CDR2 YYDKDF (reference sequence). CDR3 nucleotide sequence: TGTGCCACCAGTGGGGAAGGGTTGCCTAATGAAAAACTGTTTTTT. Protein product: CATSGEGLPNEKLFF.

This clonotype occurred a few times. The chain uses TRBV6-6 and TRBJ2-3; 9 bases are a match to TRBD1. The CDR3 has 11 residues. Germline loops: CDR1 MNHNY, CDR2 SVGAGI (reference sequence). V gave up 7 bases and J gave up 11 bases; unmatched junction bases: 4. CDR3 in amino acids: CASKTDRGQYF. The CDR3 DNA follows: TGTGCCAGCAAAACGGACAGGGGGCAGTATTTT.

On this clonotype: It is likely a read error: a sequence one base away is far more abundant. This rearrangement joins TRBV6-2 or TRBV6-3 to TRBJ2-7; possible D gene TRBD1, 5 bases. Germline V CDR1 and CDR2: MNHEY, SVGEGT. The CDR3 length is 12 residues. The CDR3 here is CASSDSGLEQYF. In nucleotides, the CDR3 is TGTGCCAGCAGTGACTCAGGGCTCGAGCAGTACTTC.

This clonotype is termed medium-sized (0.01 to 0.1%). This CDR3 is CASSLGSYEQYF. The CDR3 coding sequence is TGTGCCAGCAGCCTCGGCTCCTACGAGCAGTACTTC. The chain has TRBV7-9 and TRBJ2-7; D remains unclear. This CDR3 is 12 amino acids long. V dropped 5 bases and J dropped 0 bases, with 5 bases sitting between them. Germline CDR1 SEHNR, CDR2 FQNEAQ (reference sequence).

This clonotype appeared many times. The chain has TRBV13 and TRBJ1-1; 8 bases line up with TRBD1. The CDR3 runs 13 residues. Germline-derived CDR1 and CDR2 are PRHDT and FYEKMQ (reference sequence). Trimming cost V 5 bases and J 10 bases; bases outside gene matches: 9. CDR3 DNA: TGTGCCAGCAGCGGCGGACAGGGAGCTCGAGCTTTCTTT. This sequence encodes CASSGGQGARAFF.

This clonotype occurred many times. The chain joins TRBV6-5 to TRBJ2-7; 12 nucleotides line up with TRBD2. This CDR3 is 14 amino acids long. The V segment lost 8 bases and the J segment 2 bases; nucleotides outside the gene matches: 4. The germline V gene encodes CDR1 MNHEY and CDR2 SVGAGI. The CDR3 DNA reads as TGTGCCAGCTCATGGACTAGCGGGACCTACGAGCAGTACTTC. As protein: CASSWTSGTYEQYF.

This clonotype came up a few times. The CDR3 loop is CASSPRTGGSTDTQYF. The DNA for the CDR3 is TGTGCCAGCAGCCCGAGGACAGGGGGGTCGACAGATACGCAGTATTTT. The genes are TRBV7-9 and TRBJ2-3; 10 positions match TRBD1. This CDR3 spans 16 amino acids. Germline-derived CDR1 and CDR2 are SEHNR and FQNEAQ (reference sequence). The V and J ends lost 5 bases and 3 bases, in that order; junction bases with no gene match: 8.

The chain uses TRBV28 and TRBJ1-5, with TRBD1 matching over 7 bases. Germline CDR1 reads MDHEN; CDR2 reads SYDVKM. The CDR3 is 17 residues long. V was pared by 8 bases and J by 3 bases, with 16 bases of the junction left unmatched. The DNA of the CDR3 is TGTGCCAGCCGCCCGACCGAGGGACAGATCCTCAATCAGCCCCAGCATTTT. Protein: CASRPTEGQILNQPQHF. The whole variable domain, filled in from reference TRBV28 and TRBJ1-5, reads DVKVTQSSRYLVKRTGEKVFLECVQDMDHENMFWYRQDPGLGLRLIYFSYDVKMKEKGDIPEGYSVSREKKERFSLILESASTNQTSMYLCASRPTEGQILNQPQHFGDGTRLSIL.

The V gene is TRBV2, the J gene TRBJ1-1; 7 nucleotides line up with TRBD1. CDR1 and CDR2 (germline): SNHLY, FYNNEI. The CDR3 has 14 residues. Unmatched junction bases numbered 5, after V lost 6 bases and J lost 1 base. CDR3 nucleotide sequence: TGTGCCAGCAGGAAAACAGGGGCGAACACTGAAGCTTTCTTT. As protein: CASRKTGANTEAFF.

V is TRBV20-1 and J is TRBJ2-1; 9 bases are a match to TRBD2. The CDR3 covers 14 residues. Germline V gene lookup returns CDR1 DFQATT and CDR2 SNEGSKA (reference sequence). V gave up 2 bases and J gave up 9 bases; unmatched junction bases: 8. The CDR3 sequence: CSARLAGFWGEQFF. The CDR3 coding sequence is TGCAGTGCTAGACTAGCGGGATTTTGGGGTGAGCAGTTCTTC.

On this clonotype: A much larger clone sits a single nucleotide away, making a read error possible. The rearrangement links TRBV5-6 to TRBJ2-7; D is possibly TRBD2 (5 bases). This CDR3 is built from 15 residues. Germline V CDR1 and CDR2: SGHDT, YYEEEE. Deletions cut 7 bases from V and 2 bases from J, with 19 bases between. The CDR3 spells CASGLSGGRAYEQYF. Here the CDR3 DNA reads TGTGCCAGCGGCCTTTCTGGCGGGCGTGCCTACGAGCAGTACTTC.

The gene calls are TRBV28 and TRBJ1-4, with 8 nucleotides matching TRBD1. Germline-derived CDR1 and CDR2 are MDHEN and SYDVKM. After removal of 6 bases from V and 7 bases from J, the junction contained 13 bases not matched to a gene. The CDR3 has 16 amino acids. CDR3 region: CASRLGQGRGSEKLFF. The CDR3, as DNA: TGTGCCAGCAGGCTCGGACAGGGACGAGGAAGTGAAAAACTGTTTTTT. Based on the CDR3 plus reference TRBV28 and TRBJ1-4, the full variable domain is DVKVTQSSRYLVKRTGEKVFLECVQDMDHENMFWYRQDPGLGLRLIYFSYDVKMKEKGDIPEGYSVSREKKERFSLILESASTNQTSMYLCASRLGQGRGSEKLFFGSGTQLSVL.

This clonotype was recorded at least ten times. The gene calls are TRBV6-6 and TRBJ1-6; no reliable D call. The CDR3 totals 14 residues. Germline V CDR1 and CDR2: MNHNY, SVGAGI (reference sequence). The ends were cut back, 2 bases at V and 7 bases at J, with 9 bases in the middle. CDR3 sequence: CASSYEGFNSPLHF. The CDR3 DNA follows: TGTGCCAGCAGTTACGAGGGTTTCAATTCACCCCTCCACTTT.

In this sample, this clonotype turned up a few times. The genes are TRBV12-3 or TRBV12-4 and TRBJ2-7; the D call may be TRBD1 or TRBD2 (5 bases each). This CDR3 region has 14 residues. Trimming took off 3 bases at V and 5 bases at J, with 14 bases between the two ends. DNA of the CDR3: TGTGCCAGCAGTTTTTTAGGCAGGGAGCACGAGCAGTACTTC. It codes for CASSFLGREHEQYF.

Notes on this clonotype: A much larger clonotype is one base distant, so this may be a read error. The chain has TRBV7-9 and TRBJ1-2; D remains ambiguous. The V gene's germline CDR1 is SEHNR and CDR2 FQNEAQ (reference sequence). The CDR3 is 14 amino acids. V dropped 7 bases and J dropped 8 bases, with 20 bases sitting between them. The CDR3 protein is CASIPAFDLFGYTF. The CDR3 nucleotides are TGTGCCAGCATCCCCGCCTTTGACCTTTTCGGCTACACCTTC. Filled out from reference TRBV7-9 and TRBJ1-2, the complete variable domain reads DTGVSQNPRHKITKRGQNVTFRCDPISEHNRLYWYRQTLGQGPEFLTYFQNEAQLEKSRLLSDRFSAERPKGSFSTLEIQRTEQGDSAMYLCASIPAFDLFGYTFGSGTRLTVV.

This clonotype counts as medium-sized (0.01 to 0.1%). This sequence joins TRBV27 and TRBJ1-1, with no clear D. V gave up 1 base and J gave up 3 bases, with 9 bases separating them. CDR1 MNHEY and CDR2 SMNVEV come from the germline V gene (reference sequence). This CDR3 has 14 residues. This CDR3 reads CASSLLGGYTEAFF. CDR3 coding DNA: TGTGCCAGCAGTTTATTAGGCGGGTACACTGAAGCTTTCTTT.

This clonotype came up many times. This chain links TRBV6-1 with TRBJ2-3; D tentatively reads TRBD1 or TRBD2 (5 bases each). CDR3 length: 15 residues. The V gene lost 3 bases and the J gene lost 2 bases, with 12 bases spanning the gap. Germline assignment: CDR1 MNHNS and CDR2 SASEGT. In DNA form, the CDR3 reads TGTGCCAGCAGTGACGGGGCAGGGAACACAGATACGCAGTATTTT. This gives the protein CASSDGAGNTDTQYF.

This clonotype appeared many times. This chain connects TRBV12-3 or TRBV12-4 to TRBJ1-5, with D perhaps TRBD1 (6 bases). V lost 7 bases to trimming and J lost 0 bases, with 13 bases between them. The CDR3 loop spans 15 amino acids. The CDR3 bases are TGTGCCAGCACCCTGAGGGGGTATAGCAATCAGCCCCAGCATTTT. This translates into CASTLRGYSNQPQHF.

A few counts support this clonotype. The chain employs TRBV6-5 and TRBJ2-5; 8 bases align to TRBD2. Trimming took 2 bases from V and 3 from J; bases not matched to a gene: 8. From germline, CDR1 is MNHEY and CDR2 SVGAGI. This CDR3 has 16 amino acids. This chain's CDR3 is CASSYLGSGMEETQYF. The CDR3 bases are TGTGCCAGCAGTTACCTGGGTAGCGGGATGGAAGAGACCCAGTACTTC.

This clonotype was recorded many times. The rearrangement links TRBV7-2 to TRBJ2-7, with D possibly TRBD2 on 7 matching bases. Trimming took off 6 bases at V and 3 bases at J, with 18 bases between the two ends. The CDR3 spans 15 residues. The germline V gene has CDR1 SGHTA and CDR2 FQGNSA. The CDR3 bases are TGTGCCAGCAGTCCAGGGGTGGGGGAGGGCTACGAGCAGTACTTC. This translates into CASSPGVGEGYEQYF.

By frequency in the sample, this clonotype is medium-sized. V usage is TRBV13 and J usage is TRBJ1-2, with D perhaps matching TRBD1 (5 bases). Germline assignment: CDR1 PRHDT and CDR2 FYEKMQ (reference sequence). CDR3 length equals 14 residues. Trimming removed 5 bases from V and 11 bases from J, with 21 bases in between. The CDR3 DNA reads TGTGCCAGCAGCGAAGGTGGGGTCCCCAGGGATTACACCTTC. It translates to CASSEGGVPRDYTF. The full variable domain, completed using reference TRBV13 and TRBJ1-2, is AAGVIQSPRHLIKEKRETATLKCYPIPRHDTVYWYQQGPGQDPQFLISFYEKMQSDKGSIPDRFSAQQFSDYHSELNMSSLELGDSALYFCASSEGGVPRDYTFGSGTRLTVV.